Each of the 16 T cell receptor beta chains below was sequenced from the same sample in a study of blood T cell repertoires in COVID-19 (TCRdb year 2020). Libraries came from the immunoSEQ multiplex PCR assay. Imported from immuneACCESS, the table was reduced by TCRdb to in-frame sequences with V and J called. These copies leave out some clones; in studies compared against another copy, an unresolved V gene accounts for under half, and the cause of the remainder is not known. For this sample there are over 150,000 clones; about 90% appear just once. The top ten clonotypes cover less than 25% of the sample. Sequencing was done on a sample of peripheral blood. These TCRs come from a man in his sixties or seventies with active or convalescent COVID-19.

V gene TRBV28 combines with J gene TRBJ2-7; 7 bases map to TRBD1. The CDR3 runs 14 residues. CDR1 and CDR2 (germline): MDHEN, SYDVKM. With 5 bases clipped from V and 3 bases from J, the junction kept 7 bases outside the gene matches. This chain's CDR3 is CASSLITGDYEQYF. The CDR3 DNA is TGTGCCAGCAGTCTGATTACAGGGGACTACGAGCAGTACTTC.

The chain links TRBV5-1 to TRBJ1-2; possible D gene TRBD1, 6 bases. With 1 base removed from V and 4 bases from J, the gap between germline ends came to 8 bases. Germline assignment: CDR1 SGHRS and CDR2 YFSETQ. CDR3 length: 13 amino acids. The CDR3 bases are TGCGCCAGCAGCTTGCAGGACAGCTATGGCTACACCTTC. Amino acids: CASSLQDSYGYTF.

This clone was picked up a small number of times. The chain joins TRBV5-1 to TRBJ1-1; D gene ambiguous. In germline, CDR1 is SGHRS, CDR2 YFSETQ. There are 15 residues in the CDR3. Trimming took off 0 bases at V and 4 bases at J, with 13 bases between the two ends. The CDR3 reads CASSLVPGGSTEAFF. CDR3 nucleotide sequence: TGCGCCAGCAGCTTGGTGCCGGGAGGGAGCACTGAAGCTTTCTTT.

The V and J genes are TRBV11-2 and TRBJ2-5; 12 bases align to TRBD2. The germline V gene has CDR1 SGHAT and CDR2 FQNNGV. This CDR3 is built from 18 residues. With 3 bases clipped from V and 2 bases from J, the junction kept 10 bases outside the gene matches. This chain's CDR3 is CASSLRLAGVGAQETQYF. The DNA for the CDR3 is TGTGCCAGCAGCTTGAGACTAGCGGGAGTAGGGGCTCAAGAGACCCAGTACTTC.

The CDR3 coding sequence is TGTGCCAGCACCTCTCGGGGACAGACTAATGAAAAACTGTTTTTT. This sequence encodes CASTSRGQTNEKLFF. This chain connects TRBV28 to TRBJ1-4, with 7 bases aligning to TRBD1. V shed 7 bases and J 2 bases; nucleotides not matched to a gene: 7. In germline, CDR1 is MDHEN, CDR2 SYDVKM. This CDR3 has 15 residues.

This clone was found once. Other DNA sequences within the sample encode an identical CDR3. The rearrangement joins TRBV19 to TRBJ1-1; 11 nucleotides align to TRBD1. J lost 3 bases, V lost 8 bases, and 5 bases had no gene match. The germline V gene encodes CDR1 LNHDA and CDR2 SQIVND (reference sequence). The CDR3 runs to 14 residues. CDR3 sequence (DNA): TGTGCCAGTTCCGGGACAGGGGGGTACACTGAAGCTTTCTTT. It codes for CASSGTGGYTEAFF.

This rearrangement joins TRBV10-3 to TRBJ2-4; 7 nucleotides match TRBD1. The CDR3 has 13 amino acids. Trimming at V came to 6 bases and at J to 6 bases, leaving 5 bases not matched to a gene. CDR1 and CDR2 from the germline V gene are ENHRY and SYGVKD. The CDR3: CAISRGNGNIQYF. CDR3 DNA sequence: TGTGCCATCAGCAGGGGGAATGGAAACATTCAGTACTTC.

As regards this clone: Other DNA sequences of this sample code for an identical CDR3. V gene TRBV5-1 combines with J gene TRBJ1-5; D gene uncertain. Trimming shortened V by 0 bases and J by 1 base, and 5 bases separated the two germline ends. In germline, CDR1 is SGHRS, CDR2 YFSETQ. There are 14 residues in the CDR3. The CDR3, as DNA: TGCGCCAGCAGCTTGGGCCAGAGCAATCAGCCCCAGCATTTT. Amino acids: CASSLGQSNQPQHF.

V is TRBV18 and J is TRBJ2-7; 7 nucleotides match TRBD2. This CDR3 spans 13 amino acids. CDR1 KGHSH and CDR2 LQKENI come from the germline V gene. V lost 3 bases to trimming and J lost 7 bases; unmatched junction nucleotides: 6. Here the CDR3 reads CASSPGLSREQYF. DNA of the CDR3: TGTGCCAGCTCACCGGGACTATCTAGAGAGCAGTACTTC.

This chain uses TRBV19 with TRBJ1-6; D not certain. The V end was cut by 7 bases, the J end by 5 bases, with 9 bases between. Germline V gene lookup returns CDR1 LNHDA and CDR2 SQIVND (reference sequence). The CDR3 sequence is 13 residues long. The CDR3 nucleotides are TGTGCCAGTATGTGGAGTAATAATTCACCCCTCCACTTT. Its protein product is CASMWSNNSPLHF.

The chain links TRBV28 to TRBJ2-2, with D possibly TRBD1 on 5 matching bases. The CDR3 has 14 amino acids. V was clipped by 8 bases and J by 3 bases, with 13 bases between them. The germline CDR1 and CDR2 sequences are MDHEN and SYDVKM. In DNA form, the CDR3 reads TGTGCCAGCGCTATACAGGATTACACCGGGGAGCTGTTTTTT. Translated, it gives CASAIQDYTGELFF.

CDR3 nucleotides: TGTGCCAGCAGCCCAGACAGAGGCTTGACGGCTGGCTACACCTTC. The encoded protein is CASSPDRGLTAGYTF. The chain links TRBV7-2 to TRBJ1-2, with D possibly being TRBD1 (5 bases). Germline V lookup: CDR1 SGHTA, CDR2 FQGNSA. This CDR3 spans 15 amino acids. The V and J ends lost 5 bases and 7 bases respectively, with 20 bases between them.

This sequence joins TRBV12-3 or TRBV12-4 and TRBJ1-2; TRBD1 aligns across 8 bases. The length of the CDR3 is 13 residues. The J segment lost 5 bases and the V segment lost 5 bases, leaving 4 bases of the junction unmatched. This chain's CDR3 is CASSKTGAYGYTF. In DNA, the CDR3 is TGTGCCAGCAGTAAGACAGGGGCATATGGCTACACCTTC.

The chain carries TRBV29-1 and TRBJ2-5; weak D call: TRBD1 (7 bases). V lost 7 bases, J lost 7 bases, and 19 bases lay in between. This CDR3 has 13 amino acids. Germline CDR1 SQVTM, CDR2 ANQGSEA. Here the CDR3 reads CSAHTGDSGTQYF. The CDR3 bases are TGCAGCGCACACACAGGGGACTCGGGGACCCAGTACTTC.

This clone was found once. The chain links TRBV18 to TRBJ1-6; D gene ambiguous. The V and J ends lost 5 bases and 7 bases respectively, with 12 bases between them. CDR3 length: 14 residues. Germline assignment: CDR1 KGHSH and CDR2 LQKENI. CDR3 in amino acids: CASSFRHSNSPLHF. The CDR3 DNA reads TGTGCCAGCTCATTCAGACACTCAAATTCACCCCTCCACTTT.

V is TRBV25-1 and J is TRBJ2-7, with 7 bases aligning to TRBD1. V shed 4 bases, J shed 3 bases, and the junction held 9 bases outside the gene matches. CDR1 is MGHDK, CDR2 SYGVNS, per germline. The CDR3 spans 15 residues. The CDR3 coding sequence is TGTGCCAGCAGTGGATACAGGGGTGGTCGCTACGAGCAGTACTTC. Translation gives CASSGYRGGRYEQYF.